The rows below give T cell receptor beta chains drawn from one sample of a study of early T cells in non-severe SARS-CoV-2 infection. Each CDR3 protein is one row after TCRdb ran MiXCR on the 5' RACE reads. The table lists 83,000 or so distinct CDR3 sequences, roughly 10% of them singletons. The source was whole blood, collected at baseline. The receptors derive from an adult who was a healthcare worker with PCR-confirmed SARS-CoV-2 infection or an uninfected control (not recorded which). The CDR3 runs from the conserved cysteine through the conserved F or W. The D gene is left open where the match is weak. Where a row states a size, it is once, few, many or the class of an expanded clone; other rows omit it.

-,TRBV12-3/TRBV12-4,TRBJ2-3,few,TGTGCCAGCAGTCTCGTAGCCCGTTCGGATACGCAGTATTTT,CASSLVARSDTQYF
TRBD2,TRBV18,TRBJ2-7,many,TGTGCCAGCTCACCAACTAGCGGGAGCCACGAGCAGTACTTC,CASSPTSGSHEQYF
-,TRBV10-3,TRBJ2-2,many,TGTGCCACCGTTCGCCCGAACACCGGGGAGCTGTTTTTT,CATVRPNTGELFF
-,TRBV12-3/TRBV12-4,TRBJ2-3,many,TGTGCCAGCCGCCGGGCGGGCCGCACAGATACGCAGTATTTT,CASRRAGRTDTQYF
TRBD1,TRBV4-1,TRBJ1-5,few,TGCGCCAGCAGCCAAGACGCAGGGGGCACCAATCAGCCCCAGCATTTT,CASSQDAGGTNQPQHF
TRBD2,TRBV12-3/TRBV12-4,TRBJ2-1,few,TGTGCCAGCACCGACCCGGGACTAGCGGGTTTCAATGAGCAGTTCTTC,CASTDPGLAGFNEQFF
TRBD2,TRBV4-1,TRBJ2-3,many,TGCGCCAGCAGCTCACCGGGACTAGCGGACCCGGGGAGGACAGATACGCAGTATTTT,CASSSPGLADPGRTDTQYF
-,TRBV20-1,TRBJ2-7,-,TGCAGTGCTGGTGATCCCACTTCGGGCGAGCAGTACTTC,CSAGDPTSGEQYF
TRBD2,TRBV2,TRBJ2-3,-,TGTGCCAGCAGTGCCTCAGGACTAGCGGGAGAGGGAACAGATACGCAGTATTTT,CASSASGLAGEGTDTQYF
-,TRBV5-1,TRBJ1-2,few,TGCGCCAGCAGCCCCCGGACCTTGACAAGAAACATCTATGGCTACACCTTC,CASSPRTLTRNIYGYTF
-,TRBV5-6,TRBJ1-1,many,TGTGCCAGCAGCTTCAGGCGAGAGGTTAACACTGAAGCTTTCTTT,CASSFRREVNTEAFF
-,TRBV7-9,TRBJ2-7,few,TGTGCCAGCAGCTTAGTCCCCCAACGGCCCTACGAGCAGTACTTC,CASSLVPQRPYEQYF
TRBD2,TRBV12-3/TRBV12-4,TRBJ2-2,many,TGTGCCAGCAGTCTCGCCCTAGCGGGAGAGAGTAACACCGGGGAGCTGTTTTTT,CASSLALAGESNTGELFF
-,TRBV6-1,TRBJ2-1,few,TGTGCCAGCAGTGAGATCTCCTACAATGAGCAGTTCTTC,CASSEISYNEQFF
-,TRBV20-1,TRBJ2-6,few,TGCAGTGGCAAGGTTACTGGGGCCAACGTCCTGACTTTC,CSGKVTGANVLTF
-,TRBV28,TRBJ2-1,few,TGTGCCAGCAGTTTTGGGTCGAGAGTCACGGGGACGGGGAATGAGCAGTTCTTC,CASSFGSRVTGTGNEQFF
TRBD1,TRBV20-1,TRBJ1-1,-,TGCAGTGCTAGGAGGCCTACAGGGGGAGGTGAAGCTTTCTTT,CSARRPTGGGEAFF
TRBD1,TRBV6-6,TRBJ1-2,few,TGTGCCAGCAGCTACGGACAGGGGATTAACTATGGCTACACCTTC,CASSYGQGINYGYTF
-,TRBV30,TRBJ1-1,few,TGTGCCTGGAGTGTACAAGTTGAAGCTTTCTTT,CAWSVQVEAFF
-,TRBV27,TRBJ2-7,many,TGTGCCACGAGGGCAGGGGGGACCTGGTACGAGCAGTACTTC,CATRAGGTWYEQYF
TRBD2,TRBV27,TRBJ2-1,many,TGTGCCAGCAGACCCAGCGGGAGGAGGTACAATGAGCAGTTCTTC,CASRPSGRRYNEQFF
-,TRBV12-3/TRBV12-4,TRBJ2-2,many,TGTGCCAGCAGTTCCCCAGGGAACACCGGGGAGCTGTTTTTT,CASSSPGNTGELFF
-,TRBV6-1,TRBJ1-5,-,TGTGCCTCATGGGCGGGGGTCTATCAGCCCCAGCATTTT,CASWAGVYQPQHF
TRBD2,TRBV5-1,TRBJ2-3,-,TGCGCCAGCACAAGGCGGGAGGGCCTAGATACGCAGTATTTT,CASTRREGLDTQYF
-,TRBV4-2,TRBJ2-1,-,TGTGCCAGCAGCCCAGCGGGTTCCCTGGCCAATGAGCAGTTCTTC,CASSPAGSLANEQFF
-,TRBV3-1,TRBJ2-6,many,TGTGCCAGCAGCCAAGGAGGGACTGGGGCCAACGTCCTGACTTTC,CASSQGGTGANVLTF
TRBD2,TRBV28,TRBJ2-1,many,TGTGCCAGCAGGCCTCCGATTAGCGGGTCCCCCTACAATGAGCAGTTCTTC,CASRPPISGSPYNEQFF
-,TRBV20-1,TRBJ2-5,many,TGCAGTGCCCCTAAGGCACTAAGTCGCCAAGAGACCCAGTACTTC,CSAPKALSRQETQYF
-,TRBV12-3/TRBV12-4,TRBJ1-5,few,TGTGCCAGCAGTTTTGGCGTCCGGGGTACCCAGCATTTT,CASSFGVRGTQHF
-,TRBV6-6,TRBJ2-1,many,TGTGCCAGCAGTTACAGTAGCGGCCCCTACAATGAGCAGTTCTTC,CASSYSSGPYNEQFF
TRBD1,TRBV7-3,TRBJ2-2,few,TGTGCCAGCAGCTACGGACAGGGTGGAACCGGGGAGCTGTTTTTT,CASSYGQGGTGELFF
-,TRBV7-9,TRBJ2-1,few,TGTGCCAGCAGCCCTCTAGCGACCCCCAATGAGCAGTTCTTC,CASSPLATPNEQFF
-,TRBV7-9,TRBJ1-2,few,TGTGCCAGCAGCTTAGGATCGTCAGGACGAGGTGGCTACACCTTC,CASSLGSSGRGGYTF
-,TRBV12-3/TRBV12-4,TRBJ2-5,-,TGTGCCAGCAGTTTACCCGGGGGTGGGTGGTACCAAGAGACCCAGTACTTC,CASSLPGGGWYQETQYF
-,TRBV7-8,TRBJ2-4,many,TGTGCCAGCAGCTTAGATCGGCGAGGTGGGAAAAACATTCAGTACTTC,CASSLDRRGGKNIQYF
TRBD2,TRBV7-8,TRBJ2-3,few,TGTGCCAGCAGCTTAGCGGCGGGAGCTACAGATACGCAGTATTTT,CASSLAAGATDTQYF
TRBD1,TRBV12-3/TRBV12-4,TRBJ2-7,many,TGTGCCAGCAGTTTAGTTGCAGGGGGCGACGAGCAGTACTTC,CASSLVAGGDEQYF
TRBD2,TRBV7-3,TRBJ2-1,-,TGTGCCAGCAGCTCCCTAGCGGGTCCGAGGGATGAGCAGTTCTTC,CASSSLAGPRDEQFF
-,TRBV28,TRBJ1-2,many,TGTGCCAGCAGTTTATTGGGCGACAACTATGGCTACACCTTC,CASSLLGDNYGYTF
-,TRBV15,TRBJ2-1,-,TGTGCCACCAGCAGAGGTATGGGAGTTATCAATGAGCAGTTCTTC,CATSRGMGVINEQFF
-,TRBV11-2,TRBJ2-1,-,-,CASSTSRPSSYNEQFF
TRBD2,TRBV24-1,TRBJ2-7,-,TGTGCCACCAGTGATTTTGATGTTCGGGGCGGGAGTGACTACGAGCAGTACTTC,CATSDFDVRGGSDYEQYF